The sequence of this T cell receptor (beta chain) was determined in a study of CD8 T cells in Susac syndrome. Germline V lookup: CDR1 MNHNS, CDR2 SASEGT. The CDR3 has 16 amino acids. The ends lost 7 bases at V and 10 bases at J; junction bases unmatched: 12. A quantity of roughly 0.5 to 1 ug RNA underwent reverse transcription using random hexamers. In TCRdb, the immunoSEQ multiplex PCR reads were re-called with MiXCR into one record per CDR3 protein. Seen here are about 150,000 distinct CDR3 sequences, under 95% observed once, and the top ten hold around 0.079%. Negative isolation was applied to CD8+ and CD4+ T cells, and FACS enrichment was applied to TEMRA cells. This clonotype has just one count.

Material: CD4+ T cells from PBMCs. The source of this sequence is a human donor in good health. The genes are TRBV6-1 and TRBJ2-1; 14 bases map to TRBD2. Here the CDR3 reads CASTPRGLAGGEEQFF. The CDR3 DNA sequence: TGTGCCAGCACCCCCCGAGGACTAGCGGGAGGTGAGGAGCAGTTCTTC.